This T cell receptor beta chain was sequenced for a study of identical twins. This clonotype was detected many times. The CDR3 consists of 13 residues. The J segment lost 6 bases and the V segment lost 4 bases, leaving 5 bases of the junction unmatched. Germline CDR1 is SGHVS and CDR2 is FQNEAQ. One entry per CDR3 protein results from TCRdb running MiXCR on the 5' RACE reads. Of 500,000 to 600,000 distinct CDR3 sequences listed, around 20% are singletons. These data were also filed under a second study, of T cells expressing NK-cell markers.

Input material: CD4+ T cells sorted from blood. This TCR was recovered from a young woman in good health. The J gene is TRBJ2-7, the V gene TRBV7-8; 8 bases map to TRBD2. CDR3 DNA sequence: TGTGCCAGCAGCTCCGGACTAGCAGGCGAGCAGTACTTC. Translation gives CASSSGLAGEQYF.